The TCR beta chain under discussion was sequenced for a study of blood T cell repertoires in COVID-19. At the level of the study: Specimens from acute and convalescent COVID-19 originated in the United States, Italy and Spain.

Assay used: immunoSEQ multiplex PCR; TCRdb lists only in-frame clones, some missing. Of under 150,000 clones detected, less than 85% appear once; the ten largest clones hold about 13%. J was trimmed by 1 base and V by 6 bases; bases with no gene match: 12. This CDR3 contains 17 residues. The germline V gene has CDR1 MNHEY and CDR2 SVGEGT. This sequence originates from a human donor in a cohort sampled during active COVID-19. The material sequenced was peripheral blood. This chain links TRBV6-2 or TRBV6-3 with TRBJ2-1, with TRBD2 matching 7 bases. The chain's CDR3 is CASSSPGLDHSYNEQFF. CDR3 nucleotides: TGTGCCAGCAGCTCACCTGGACTAGATCATTCCTACAATGAGCAGTTCTTC.